This is a list of T cell receptor beta chains from one sample in a study of blood T cell repertoires in COVID-19. Profiled with immunoSEQ multiplex PCR; TCRdb holds only in-frame clones, not every one. Among a few hundred thousand clones listed, 75% to 90% were seen once. The material sequenced was peripheral blood. These receptors all come from a woman in her thirties or forties with acute or convalescent COVID-19. CDR3s include the opening cysteine and the closing phenylalanine or tryptophan. Each record gives: clone size, V gene, D gene, J gene, CDR3 DNA, CDR3 protein. The D gene is left open where the match is weak. The size field is filled for only some rows; it gives once, few, many or a size class.

clone size: once
V gene: TRBV4-1
D gene: .
J gene: TRBJ2-3
CDR3 DNA: TGCGCCAGCAGCCAATGGTCGCGGGGCCCTAGCACAGATACGCAGTATTTT
CDR3 protein: CASSQWSRGPSTDTQYF

clone size: .
V gene: TRBV27
D gene: TRBD1
J gene: TRBJ1-1
CDR3 DNA: TGTGCCAGCCGCCTAGGACAGGGGACTGAAGCTTTCTTT
CDR3 protein: CASRLGQGTEAFF

clone size: .
V gene: TRBV11-1
D gene: .
J gene: TRBJ1-3
CDR3 DNA: TGTGCCAGCAGTCCGACACCGATCTCTGGAAACACCATATATTTT
CDR3 protein: CASSPTPISGNTIYF

clone size: .
V gene: TRBV13
D gene: TRBD1
J gene: TRBJ1-1
CDR3 DNA: TGTGCCAGCAGCTTTAGCTCAGACAGGGATCCCTTTGAAGCTTTCTTT
CDR3 protein: CASSFSSDRDPFEAFF

clone size: .
V gene: TRBV6-2/TRBV6-3
D gene: TRBD1
J gene: TRBJ1-5
CDR3 DNA: TGTGCCAGCAGTTACTCGGGGGGCAGGGGGGACAATCAGCCCCAGCATTTT
CDR3 protein: CASSYSGGRGDNQPQHF

clone size: .
V gene: TRBV5-1
D gene: .
J gene: TRBJ1-4
CDR3 DNA: TGCGCCAGCAGCTTGGCCGGACAGTTTAATGAAAAACTGTTTTTT
CDR3 protein: CASSLAGQFNEKLFF

clone size: once
V gene: TRBV6-5
D gene: .
J gene: TRBJ1-1
CDR3 DNA: TGTGCCACCATCACATTGGACAGCTACACTGAAGCTTTCTTT
CDR3 protein: CATITLDSYTEAFF

clone size: .
V gene: TRBV5-1
D gene: .
J gene: TRBJ1-6
CDR3 DNA: TGCGCCAGCAGCTTGGCCGTGGAGGGAGGGTCACCCCTCCACTTT
CDR3 protein: CASSLAVEGGSPLHF

clone size: .
V gene: TRBV3-1/TRBV3-2
D gene: .
J gene: TRBJ1-2
CDR3 DNA: TGTGCCAGCAGCCACTGGTCCGCCTCAGACTATGGCTACACCTTC
CDR3 protein: CASSHWSASDYGYTF

clone size: .
V gene: TRBV10-3
D gene: TRBD2
J gene: TRBJ2-5
CDR3 DNA: TGTGCCATCAGTTCTGCTCAATACCCGGGGGGGCCGGGAGAGACCCAGTACTTC
CDR3 protein: CAISSAQYPGGPGETQYF

clone size: .
V gene: TRBV6-5
D gene: .
J gene: TRBJ1-2
CDR3 DNA: TGTGCCAGCAGTTATGGGGCAGTTAACTATGGCTACACCTTC
CDR3 protein: CASSYGAVNYGYTF

clone size: .
V gene: TRBV5-5
D gene: TRBD1
J gene: TRBJ1-5
CDR3 DNA: TGTGCCAGCAGCAGAGCTGGGTTGACAGGGGGGACGATCCAGCCCCAGCATTTT
CDR3 protein: CASSRAGLTGGTIQPQHF

clone size: many
V gene: TRBV7-8
D gene: TRBD1
J gene: TRBJ1-2
CDR3 DNA: TGTGCCAGCACCCCCCAGGGACAGGGAGCGTATGGCTACACCTTC
CDR3 protein: CASTPQGQGAYGYTF

clone size: .
V gene: TRBV7-8
D gene: TRBD1
J gene: TRBJ1-1
CDR3 DNA: TGTGCCAGCAGCTTATCACAGGGGGCATGGATTGAAGCTTTCTTT
CDR3 protein: CASSLSQGAWIEAFF

clone size: .
V gene: TRBV6-5
D gene: .
J gene: TRBJ1-2
CDR3 DNA: TGTGCCAGCAGTTACTCCGCCGCCACAGGTCTCTATGGCTACACCTTC
CDR3 protein: CASSYSAATGLYGYTF

clone size: .
V gene: TRBV7-9
D gene: .
J gene: TRBJ2-5
CDR3 DNA: TGTGCCAGCAGCTTAACTACAGGGTGGGAGACCCAGTACTTC
CDR3 protein: CASSLTTGWETQYF

clone size: .
V gene: TRBV9
D gene: .
J gene: TRBJ1-6
CDR3 DNA: TGTGCCAGCAGCGCGCGACAGAGCTCCTATAATTCACCCCTCCACTTT
CDR3 protein: CASSARQSSYNSPLHF

clone size: .
V gene: TRBV7-6
D gene: .
J gene: TRBJ2-3
CDR3 DNA: TGTGCCAGCAGCAAGGGAAGGGAGACAGATACGCAGTATTTT
CDR3 protein: CASSKGRETDTQYF

clone size: .
V gene: TRBV7-2
D gene: .
J gene: TRBJ1-5
CDR3 DNA: TGTGCCAGCAGCTCCCGGTTTTTAAATCAGCCCCAGCATTTT
CDR3 protein: CASSSRFLNQPQHF

clone size: .
V gene: TRBV5-1
D gene: .
J gene: TRBJ1-2
CDR3 DNA: TGCGCCAGCAGCCCCCGTATGGGCACGGCTAACTATGGCTACACCTTC
CDR3 protein: CASSPRMGTANYGYTF

clone size: .
V gene: TRBV6-6
D gene: TRBD1
J gene: TRBJ1-5
CDR3 DNA: TGTGCCAGCAGTCCGATACTGGGACAGAGCAATCAGCCCCAGCATTTT
CDR3 protein: CASSPILGQSNQPQHF

clone size: .
V gene: TRBV9
D gene: TRBD2
J gene: TRBJ2-1
CDR3 DNA: TGTGCCAGCAGCGTAGCATCTAGCGGGTCCTCCTACAATGAGCAGTTCTTC
CDR3 protein: CASSVASSGSSYNEQFF

clone size: .
V gene: TRBV9
D gene: .
J gene: TRBJ1-3
CDR3 DNA: TGTGCCAGCAGCGTCTCTACGGGGGACGGAAACACCATATATTTT
CDR3 protein: CASSVSTGDGNTIYF

clone size: .
V gene: TRBV4-2
D gene: TRBD2
J gene: TRBJ2-1
CDR3 DNA: TGTGCCAGCAGCCAAGATGGCGGGGGGGCCACCTACAATGAGCAGTTCTTC
CDR3 protein: CASSQDGGGATYNEQFF

clone size: .
V gene: TRBV27
D gene: TRBD1
J gene: TRBJ2-5
CDR3 DNA: TGTGCCAGCAGACCTCCGACAAAACCGGGACAGGGGGCCAGAGAGACCCAGTACTTC
CDR3 protein: CASRPPTKPGQGARETQYF

clone size: once
V gene: TRBV7-9
D gene: .
J gene: TRBJ1-4
CDR3 DNA: TGTGCCAGCAGCTTAGGAGCTGCAACTAATGAAAAACTGTTTTTT
CDR3 protein: CASSLGAATNEKLFF

clone size: .
V gene: TRBV29-1
D gene: .
J gene: TRBJ1-2
CDR3 DNA: TGCAGCGTTGATGAACAGGGTTTACCCTATGGCTACACCTTC
CDR3 protein: CSVDEQGLPYGYTF

clone size: once
V gene: TRBV6-5
D gene: .
J gene: TRBJ2-5
CDR3 DNA: TGTGCCAGCAGTCCTCCAGGGGGGCGTGTAGAGACCCAGTACTTC
CDR3 protein: CASSPPGGRVETQYF

clone size: .
V gene: TRBV11-2
D gene: TRBD1
J gene: TRBJ1-2
CDR3 DNA: TGTGCCAGCAGCTTAGGAGGGGGCGCTTCTTATGGCTACACCTTC
CDR3 protein: CASSLGGGASYGYTF

clone size: .
V gene: TRBV5-1
D gene: TRBD2
J gene: TRBJ2-4
CDR3 DNA: TGCGCCAGCAGCCCTAGCGGGGGAAACATTCAGTACTTC
CDR3 protein: CASSPSGGNIQYF

clone size: .
V gene: TRBV6-2/TRBV6-3
D gene: TRBD2
J gene: TRBJ2-2
CDR3 DNA: TGTGCCAGCAGTTACGACAGGACTAGCTCGGCGATCACCGGGGAGCTGTTTTTT
CDR3 protein: CASSYDRTSSAITGELFF

clone size: .
V gene: TRBV10-3
D gene: TRBD1
J gene: TRBJ1-1
CDR3 DNA: TGTGCCATCAGTGCCGAGGGGGCGCGGTCGAGTTCTTTT
CDR3 protein: CAISAEGARSSSF

clone size: .
V gene: TRBV5-4
D gene: .
J gene: TRBJ1-6
CDR3 DNA: TGTGCCAGCAGCGTGACTGGAGGTTCACCCCTCCACTTT
CDR3 protein: CASSVTGGSPLHF

clone size: once
V gene: TRBV11-3
D gene: .
J gene: TRBJ2-4
CDR3 DNA: TGTGCCAGCAGCTCCGGGGGGGACAGGGACACCAAAAACATTCAGTACTTC
CDR3 protein: CASSSGGDRDTKNIQYF

clone size: .
V gene: TRBV3-1/TRBV3-2
D gene: .
J gene: TRBJ2-3
CDR3 DNA: TGTGCCAGCAGCCAAGTGAGTACAGCCACTACAGATACGCAGTATTTT
CDR3 protein: CASSQVSTATTDTQYF

clone size: .
V gene: TRBV5-1
D gene: .
J gene: TRBJ1-2
CDR3 DNA: TGCGCCAGCAGCTTCGAGCTCAGGGGAAACTATGGCTACACCTTC
CDR3 protein: CASSFELRGNYGYTF

clone size: once
V gene: TRBV30
D gene: .
J gene: TRBJ2-3
CDR3 DNA: TGTGCCTGGAGTTCCCTAGTAAGCACAGATACGCAGTATTTT
CDR3 protein: CAWSSLVSTDTQYF

clone size: .
V gene: TRBV5-1
D gene: TRBD2
J gene: TRBJ2-1
CDR3 DNA: TGCGCCAGCACCAATGGACTAGCGGGGCGGACCTACAATGAGCAGTTCTTC
CDR3 protein: CASTNGLAGRTYNEQFF

clone size: .
V gene: TRBV7-6
D gene: TRBD1
J gene: TRBJ2-1
CDR3 DNA: TGTGCCAGCAGCTTAGTGCGGACAGGCCTCTACAATGAGCAGTTCTTC
CDR3 protein: CASSLVRTGLYNEQFF

clone size: .
V gene: TRBV28
D gene: .
J gene: TRBJ1-2
CDR3 DNA: TGTGCCAGCAGTTTGCCCACCCCCAACACAGGGATCAATGGCTACACCTTC
CDR3 protein: CASSLPTPNTGINGYTF

clone size: .
V gene: TRBV20-1
D gene: TRBD2
J gene: TRBJ2-1
CDR3 DNA: TGCAGTGCTAGTCGGCCTCTAGCGGGGGTCATTTCCTACAATGAGCAGTTCTTC
CDR3 protein: CSASRPLAGVISYNEQFF

clone size: .
V gene: TRBV30
D gene: .
J gene: TRBJ1-6
CDR3 DNA: TGTGCCTGGAGCGGAGGTTCACCCCTCCACTTT
CDR3 protein: CAWSGGSPLHF

clone size: .
V gene: TRBV4-1
D gene: .
J gene: TRBJ2-6
CDR3 DNA: TGCGCCAGCAGCCTCGATTCAGGACAGCGGACCTCTGGGGCCAACGTCCTGACTTTC
CDR3 protein: CASSLDSGQRTSGANVLTF

clone size: .
V gene: TRBV4-1
D gene: TRBD1
J gene: TRBJ2-3
CDR3 DNA: TGCGCCAGCAGCCAAGTTAGGCCCCCAAACCGGGACAGAAGCACAGATACGCAGTATTTT
CDR3 protein: CASSQVRPPNRDRSTDTQYF

clone size: .
V gene: TRBV3-1/TRBV3-2
D gene: .
J gene: TRBJ1-1
CDR3 DNA: TGTGCCAGCAGCTCCACCCGGGGCACTGAAGCTTTCTTT
CDR3 protein: CASSSTRGTEAFF